In its sample, the clone carrying this T cell receptor beta chain was seen many times. This CDR3 region has 15 residues. Trimming left V 5 bases short and J 0 bases short, with 12 bases between. Unique molecular identifiers featured in how the TCRbeta library was prepared. Each CDR3 protein is one row after TCRdb ran MiXCR on the PCR reads. This table has around 400,000 distinct CDR3 sequences, roughly 20% appearing once. This entry comes from a study of T-cell reconstitution after alpha-beta-depleted transplantation in children. This TCR was recovered from a human donor who donated a stem cell graft to a child with acute myeloid leukemia. This rearrangement joins TRBV12-3 or TRBV12-4 to TRBJ2-3; possibly TRBD1 for D (6 bases). Sequencing was performed on PBMCs from the stem cell graft donor, taken from the stem cell graft. The CDR3, as DNA: TGTGCCAGCAGTAAGCAGGGGTTAAGCACAGATACGCAGTATTTT. It yields the protein CASSKQGLSTDTQYF.